These 4 T cell receptor beta chains share one sample of origin, sequenced in a study of early T cells in non-severe SARS-CoV-2 infection. TCRdb reprocessed the 5' RACE reads via MiXCR and lists one record per CDR3 protein. The sample holds 35,000 to 55,000 distinct CDR3 sequences, less than 30% seen once. Sequencing was performed on whole blood, taken at baseline. The receptors shown here come from an adult who was a healthcare worker with PCR-confirmed SARS-CoV-2 infection or an uninfected control (not recorded which).

The V and J genes are TRBV4-3 and TRBJ2-7, with D possibly TRBD1 on 6 matching bases. Trimming took off 0 bases at V and 0 bases at J, with 9 bases between the two ends. This CDR3 contains 15 residues. The germline V gene encodes CDR1 LGHNA and CDR2 YSLEER. CDR3 region: CASSQDNRDSYEQYF. Written as DNA, the CDR3 is TGCGCCAGCAGCCAAGATAACAGGGACTCCTACGAGCAGTACTTC.

V gene TRBV20-1 combines with J gene TRBJ2-7; no reliable D call. Germline V gives CDR1 DFQATT, CDR2 SNEGSKA (reference sequence). This CDR3 region has 12 residues. V was pared by 6 bases and J by 0 bases, with 9 bases between. CDR3: CSATLTSYEQYF. In DNA form, the CDR3 reads TGCAGTGCCACACTCACCTCCTACGAGCAGTACTTC.

This clonotype was seen at least ten times. The chain carries TRBV12-3 or TRBV12-4 and TRBJ2-3; 11 bases fit TRBD1. J lost 2 bases, V lost 6 bases, and 10 bases had no gene match. The CDR3 length is 17 residues. The CDR3 nucleotides are TGTGCCAGCAGGAACTCCCGGGACAGGGGGGACACAGATACGCAGTATTTT. As protein: CASRNSRDRGDTDTQYF.

This clonotype has only a few counts. The chain combines TRBV27 with TRBJ1-2; 10 bases are a match to TRBD1. V gave up 3 bases and J gave up 4 bases; unmatched junction bases: 5. This CDR3 spans 15 amino acids. Germline V gene data show CDR1 as MNHEY and CDR2 as SMNVEV (reference sequence). The CDR3 nucleotides are TGTGCCAGCAGTTTGCAGACAGGGGGCATCTATGGCTACACCTTC. It yields the protein CASSLQTGGIYGYTF.